The clone carrying this T cell receptor beta chain was counted once. The record originates from a study of cytomegalovirus exposure and HLA in healthy donors. The V gene's germline CDR1 is MGHRA and CDR2 YSYEKL. CDR3 size: 15 residues. Trimming took 3 bases from V and 8 from J; bases not matched to a gene: 8. Vbeta (60) and Jbeta (13) primers were used in the PCR. Generated by immunoSEQ multiplex PCR, the TCRdb table keeps only in-frame clones and is missing some. The repertoire holds around 160,000 clones, around 75% seen once, with about 4.3% in the top ten. The source of this sequence is a man between 18 and 29 years old in good health and CMV-seropositive. This rearrangement joins TRBV4-1 to TRBJ1-2, with TRBD1 matching 11 bases. Specimen: PBMCs. CDR3 region: CASSQTPGQGGGYTF. The CDR3 nucleotides are TGCGCCAGCAGCCAGACTCCGGGACAGGGGGGCGGCTACACCTTC.